This T cell receptor (beta chain) is from a study of T cells in tuberculosis. Libraries were prepared by immunoSEQ multiplex PCR; TCRdb keeps only in-frame clonotypes and omits some of them. This sample has roughly 28,000 clones; roughly 90% occur once, and the top ten carry under 8%. This CDR3 contains 16 residues. Germline V CDR1 and CDR2: LNHDA, SQIVND (reference sequence). With V trimmed by 6 bases and J by 2 bases, 11 bases remained unmatched. What was sequenced was PBMCs. This receptor was identified in a donor under 30 with latent tuberculosis or without tuberculosis infection. The chain employs TRBV19 and TRBJ1-2, with TRBD1 matching over 8 bases. The DNA of the CDR3 is TGTGCCAGTAGACCTATGAAGACAGGGGCGAACTATGGCTACACCTTC. This encodes CASRPMKTGANYGYTF.